This TCR beta chain was documented in a study of blood T cells in healthy people across ages. Next came a second PCR, run for about 6 to 12 cycles, which used a sample-barcoded 5' primer along with a J-beta primer mix. One entry per CDR3 protein, called by TCRdb with MiXCR from the 5' RACE reads. Counted here are about 1,800,000 distinct CDR3 sequences, about 30% occurring once; the ten biggest clones make up about 8%. In regard to this clonotype: A much larger clone is a single base away; this may be a read error.

The sequence derives from a woman aged 25 to 39 in good health. What was sequenced was blood.

The CDR3 loop is CASKDRGYKQYF. In DNA, the CDR3 is TGTGCCAGCAAGGACAGGGGCTACAAGCAGTACTTC. The chain links TRBV28 to TRBJ2-7; the match to TRBD1 covers 9 bases. This CDR3 is built from 12 residues. Germline V gives CDR1 MDHEN, CDR2 SYDVKM.